This T cell receptor (beta chain) was sequenced for a study of human T cells and chemical hapten exposure. This CDR3 spans 13 amino acids. Germline values: CDR1 SGHVS, CDR2 FQNEAQ. Trimming left V 11 bases short and J 5 bases short, with 18 bases between. TCRdb passed the RACE reads through MiXCR, listing each CDR3 protein once. The table has about 360,000 distinct CDR3 sequences, about 4.8% seen once. Time point of the sample: patch test 1, 2 weeks after DPC sensitization. Treatment specified: therapeutic diphenylcyclopropenone sensitization with weekly scalp DPC. This clonotype was counted ten times or more.

The sequence was obtained from a woman in her forties or fifties with alopecia areata. Some clones in this sample may be carry-over from other donors' samples. The chain combines TRBV7-8 with TRBJ1-2, with TRBD1 as a possible D gene (5 bases). The sample here was whole blood, taken in connection with sensitization to the hapten diphenylcyclopropenone (DPC). The CDR3 spells CACRGGVQYGYTF. The CDR3 DNA sequence: TGTGCCTGTCGGGGAGGGGTCCAATATGGCTACACCTTC.